Listed below are T cell receptor beta chains from one sample, sequenced in a study of T cells after somatic rescue of genetic block. Assay: immunoSEQ multiplex PCR; the TCRdb copy retains only in-frame clones and omits some. The top ten hold around 1.6% of the sample, which has tens of thousands of clones, 70% to 90% seen once. Sequencing was done on a sample of peripheral blood mononuclear cells (PBMCs). Source of these receptors: a young woman. The CDR3 runs from the conserved cysteine through the conserved F or W. The order of the fields is V gene, J gene, clone size, D gene, CDR3 length, CDR3 protein, CDR3 DNA. D genes are given only for firm matches. Clone size, where shown, is once, few, many, or a class for clones that have expanded.

>TRBV27|TRBJ2-3|-|-|15
CASSLEGVLPDTQYF
TGTGCCAGCAGTTTAGAGGGTGTTCTCCCAGATACGCAGTATTTT
>TRBV5-8|TRBJ2-1|-|TRBD1|16
CASSLAATGGTGEQFF
TGTGCCAGCAGCTTGGCAGCGACAGGGGGGACCGGTGAGCAGTTCTTC
>TRBV7-9|TRBJ2-7|-|-|11
CASSPSYEQYF
TGTGCCAGCAGCCCATCCTACGAGCAGTACTTC
>TRBV9|TRBJ2-1|-|-|13
CASRGRDWGEQFF
TGTGCCAGCAGGGGCCGGGACTGGGGTGAGCAGTTCTTC
>TRBV6-1|TRBJ2-3|-|TRBD2|18
CASSDEFSGRPSTDTQYF
TGTGCCAGCAGTGATGAGTTTAGCGGGAGACCTAGCACAGATACGCAGTATTTT
>TRBV5-1|TRBJ2-1|-|-|16
CASSPSLAVVYNEQFF
TGCGCCAGCAGCCCGTCACTAGCCGTCGTTTACAATGAGCAGTTCTTC
>TRBV6-1|TRBJ1-2|-|TRBD1|14
CASRDIRGVGGYTF
TGTGCCAGCAGAGACATCAGGGGGGTGGGAGGCTACACCTTC
>TRBV10-2|TRBJ1-5|-|TRBD1|15
CASSRGQGSLQPQHF
TGCGCCAGCAGCCGCGGACAGGGAAGCCTACAGCCCCAGCATTTT
>TRBV7-9|TRBJ1-1|-|-|14
CASRPLGGNTEAFF
TGTGCCAGCAGACCCCTCGGGGGGAACACTGAAGCTTTCTTT
>TRBV5-4|TRBJ2-5|-|TRBD2|13
CASSPGREETQYF
TGTGCCAGCAGCCCGGGGAGGGAAGAGACCCAGTACTTC
>TRBV11-2|TRBJ1-1|-|-|13
CASSFGSGAEAFF
TGTGCCAGCAGCTTTGGGAGCGGGGCTGAAGCTTTCTTT
>TRBV30|TRBJ2-3|-|-|15
CAWSVLRGRTDTQYF
TGTGCCTGGAGTGTACTAAGGGGACGCACAGATACGCAGTATTTT
>TRBV19|TRBJ2-1|-|-|16
CASKGLLGSSYNEQFF
TGTGCCAGTAAAGGGTTGTTGGGGAGCTCCTACAATGAGCAGTTCTTC
>TRBV13|TRBJ2-2|-|TRBD2|16
CASSESLAVNTGELFF
TGTGCCAGCAGCGAGTCACTAGCGGTGAACACCGGGGAGCTGTTTTTT
>TRBV9|TRBJ2-1|-|-|14
CASSVVFGQGEQFF
TGTGCCAGCAGCGTAGTTTTTGGCCAAGGTGAGCAGTTCTTC
>TRBV11-3|TRBJ1-1|few|TRBD1|15
CASSRDRQMNTEAFF
TGTGCCAGCAGCCGGGACAGGCAAATGAACACTGAAGCTTTCTTT
>TRBV4-3|TRBJ2-7|-|-|15
CASSQNTGPAYEQYF
TGCGCCAGCAGCCAAAACACGGGACCGGCCTACGAGCAGTACTTC
>TRBV5-6|TRBJ1-1|-|-|18
CASSPLISQGRGNTEAFF
TGTGCCAGCAGCCCCTTAATATCCCAGGGAAGAGGGAACACTGAAGCTTTCTTT
>TRBV15|TRBJ1-5|-|-|13
CATAGASNQPQHF
TGTGCCACCGCCGGGGCCAGCAATCAGCCCCAGCATTTT
>TRBV27|TRBJ1-4|once|-|13
CASSWTGGEKLFF
TGTGCCAGCAGTTGGACCGGGGGAGAAAAACTGTTTTTT
>TRBV5-5|TRBJ2-5|-|-|13
CASSLAREETQYF
TGTGCCAGCAGCTTGGCCAGGGAAGAGACCCAGTACTTC
>TRBV29-1|TRBJ2-7|-|-|12
CSVQGSRYEQYF
TGCAGCGTGCAAGGCTCACGCTACGAGCAGTACTTC
>TRBV19|TRBJ1-2|few|-|14
CASSMASAGYGYTF
TGTGCCAGTAGTATGGCCTCGGCGGGATATGGCTACACCTTC
>TRBV6-4|TRBJ2-3|-|-|13
CASSLTDTDTQYF
TGTGCCAGCAGTCTGACAGACACAGATACGCAGTATTTT
>TRBV27|TRBJ1-5|-|-|14
CASSLSPSRWPQHF
TGTGCCAGCAGTTTGAGCCCTTCGAGGTGGCCCCAGCATTTT
>TRBV30|TRBJ2-1|-|TRBD2|14
CAWTGGVLYNEQFF
TGTGCCTGGACCGGGGGGGTCCTATACAATGAGCAGTTCTTC
>TRBV5-1|TRBJ2-5|-|TRBD2|13
CATSGRAGETQYF
TGCGCCACTAGCGGGAGGGCCGGGGAGACCCAGTACTTC
>TRBV5-4|TRBJ2-3|-|-|15
CASSLKERSTDTQYF
TGTGCCAGCAGCCTAAAGGAGCGAAGCACAGATACGCAGTATTTT
>TRBV5-4|TRBJ1-1|-|-|15
CASSRKQAPETEAFF
TGTGCCAGCAGCAGAAAACAGGCGCCTGAGACTGAAGCTTTCTTT
>TRBV6-5|TRBJ2-3|-|-|13
CASSYSVTDTQYF
TGTGCCAGCAGTTACTCAGTGACAGATACGCAGTATTTT
>TRBV6-6|TRBJ2-1|-|-|16
CASRPRTVSSYNEQFF
TGTGCCAGCAGACCCCGGACGGTAAGCTCCTACAATGAGCAGTTCTTC
>TRBV5-4|TRBJ1-1|-|-|13
CASSLYSRGEAFF
TGTGCCAGCAGCTTGTATTCCCGGGGCGAAGCTTTCTTT
>TRBV11-2|TRBJ1-2|few|TRBD1|12
CASSSTGYGYTF
TGTGCCAGCAGCTCGACAGGGTATGGCTACACCTTC
>TRBV6-6|TRBJ2-7|-|-|12
CASSLHPYEQYF
TGTGCCAGCAGTCTTCACCCCTACGAGCAGTACTTC
>TRBV7-3|TRBJ2-1|-|-|13
CASSLDREGEQFF
TGTGCCAGCAGCTTAGATAGGGAAGGTGAGCAGTTCTTC
>TRBV6-6|TRBJ2-7|-|-|13
CASNRQATYEQYF
TGTGCCAGCAATCGACAGGCGACCTACGAGCAGTACTTC
>TRBV7-6|TRBJ2-7|-|TRBD2|17
CASSLGGTSGSNYEQYF
TGTGCCAGCAGCTTAGGCGGGACTAGCGGGAGCAACTACGAGCAGTACTTC
>TRBV6-4|TRBJ2-2|-|-|13
CASRIGNTGELFF
TGTGCCAGCAGGATAGGGAACACCGGGGAGCTGTTTTTT
>TRBV18|TRBJ2-3|-|TRBD2|16
CASSPVSAGVTDTQYF
TGTGCCAGCTCACCAGTTTCGGCGGGAGTCACAGATACGCAGTATTTT
>TRBV10-2|TRBJ2-7|-|TRBD1|19
CASSGIVGGQSFQVWEQYF
TGCGCCAGCAGTGGGATTGTAGGGGGACAGAGTTTTCAGGTCTGGGAGCAGTACTTC